This T cell receptor (beta chain) was found in a study of cytomegalovirus exposure and HLA in healthy donors listed by TCRdb under 2017. As for the study more broadly: An earlier analysis of 550 to 700 of the donors reported roughly 300 Gb of sequence data and 117 million unique TCR beta sequences from about 179 million T cells. An earlier analysis of approximately 640 of the donors applied high-throughput TCR beta sequencing to assess whether each TCR beta V gene segment acted as functional or pseudogenic. Typing coverage differed by locus: A, B, C, DRB1 and DQB1 were typed in roughly 620-630 donors, DQA1 in roughly 500, DPA1 in approximately 600, and DPB1 in around 440. Along with the approximately 600-subject first cohort, a separate validation cohort of some 130 different subjects was used. The study aimed to test whether signatures of past pathogen exposure could be identified by cataloging public T cell receptors. All discovery cohort repertoires had been generated using a single sequencing platform. Donor age, sex, ethnicity and CMV serostatus were collected together with the repertoire data. A later genetic analysis took genome-wide SNP genotypes for about three fifths of the roughly 700 donors and used that subset as a discovery cohort. Across about 380 genotyped donors of the cohort, an average of roughly 200,000 unique TCR beta nucleotide sequences per donor were sequenced, and approximately 19% of those sequences were non-productive. HLA typing covered class I and class II loci at four-digit resolution. The T cell repertoires of roughly 660 subjects were profiled by immunosequencing and related to cytomegalovirus serostatus. To predict cytomegalovirus infection status, the study combined high-throughput TCR immunosequencing, statistical association of individual TCRs with disease status, and machine learning. Five DR-DQ haplotypes were treated as single units for association and clustering because of strong linkage in the cohort. In a later analysis, previously published TCR beta repertoires from about 640 donors were re-analyzed and high-resolution HLA genotyping was added so that TCR occurrence patterns could be studied. Of the roughly 430 genotyped donors, approximately 83% fell in the genetic ancestry cluster associated with self-reported Caucasian donors. Rather than drawing on any new phenotypic data, the later analysis identified candidate immune exposures from TCR beta sequences and the way those sequences occurred across donors. About 320 gigabases of sequencing data and approximately 93 million unique TCR sequences were included in an early release covering several hundred HLA-typed donors.

From the cysteine up to the phenylalanine, the CDR3 has a length of 16 residues. The sequence is cut down to CDR3 DNA, 48 bases in frame from base 1. Relative to germline, V is 1 base shorter and J is 8 bases shorter, with 20 bases between their ends. Looking up the germline V gene (reference sequence) yields CDR1 SEHNR and CDR2 FQNEAQ. As concerns this clone: What antigen it recognizes has not been identified. The record has no base qualities; no much larger clone is one base away.

What the research found in general, with its limitations: Because some donors lacked HLA typing at each locus, the association tests relied only on the typed subset. The presence/absence analyses assumed that sequencing depth was roughly uniform across donors, and that assumption may not be true. A cluster of highly shared sequence variants was judged likely to be a technical artifact of the sequencing pipeline. Most TCR sequences were seen in very few donors, while some public TCRs were found in many individuals. When HLA alleles, especially DR and DQ, strongly co-occurred, TCR associations were difficult to assign to individual alleles. In vitro tests confirmed that a few of the cytomegalovirus-associated TCR beta chains recognize cytomegalovirus antigens. A total of some 180 TCR beta chains were listed by the study as associated with cytomegalovirus. In both the original and validation cohorts, the classifier was reported to diagnose cytomegalovirus status with high specificity and sensitivity. At a false discovery rate of 0.05, a later analysis linked some 18,000 TCR beta sequences to specific HLA alleles. The authors suggested that the approach could potentially be extended to other disease states and immunological phenotypes. For the cohort, immune exposure information was limited to CMV serostatus. A later analysis found that HLA-associated TCR beta chains were more clonally expanded and had lower generation probabilities than equally common non-associated chains. Because the 87-base-pair reads could not distinguish some IMGT-functional V segments, including TRBV6-2 and TRBV6-3, those segments were excluded. Correlated functional status among segregating V segments might be attributable to linkage disequilibrium, but an unknown experimental factor could not be ruled out. According to a later analysis, most CMV-associated TCR beta chains appeared to be HLA-restricted, and the HLA associations seemed to be driven largely by CMV exposure. Because counts were too low, seventeen rarely observed V segments, including chromosome 9 orphons, were excluded from the earlier analysis of roughly 580 of the donors. A later analysis found that TCR association rates varied across HLA loci, with DRB1 alleles showing the most associated TCRs and HLA-C alleles the fewest. Several of the top co-occurrence clusters appeared to be linked to parvovirus B19, influenza, CMV and Epstein-Barr virus, according to a later analysis. A further reported finding was that TCR beta sequences accurately predicted the HLA-A and HLA-B alleles for most subjects in the first cohort. The cohort was sequenced for TCR beta chains only, and without alpha or paired-chain data the features that could be detected were limited. Broadly in line with IMGT annotations, most TCR beta V segments showed up in productive rearrangements about 90% or about 30% of the time in an earlier analysis of 450 to 600 of the donors. In a later genetic analysis, a missense DCLRE1C variant was associated with V-gene and J-gene trimming of TCR beta chains, and the association was replicated in an independent cohort. Compared with the approximately 700-donor mean, donors in an Asian-associated ancestry cluster had fewer N-insertions in productive TCRs, according to a later genetic analysis.

Libraries came from the immunoSEQ multiplex PCR assay. The multiplex PCR relied on a mix of 60 forward primers for TCR Vbeta segments and 13 reverse primers for TCR Jbeta segments. The CDR3 region of rearranged TCR beta genes was amplified from genomic DNA by a multiplex PCR assay. Amplified TCR beta libraries were sequenced as 87-base-pair reads on the Illumina HiSeq System. The published analysis was carried out like this. In a later analysis, 70 million to 95 million unique TCR beta chains were counted across the approximately 620 repertoires, and roughly 11 million of these chains were shared by at least two donors. Raw reads were error-corrected and collapsed into unique sequences with a nearest-neighbor algorithm that merged closely related sequences to remove PCR and sequencing errors. Alignment of CDR3 sequences to IMGT reference sequences was used to assign V, D and J gene segments. For a sequence to be retained, a match of at least six nucleotides to both a V gene segment and a J gene segment was required. Rearrangements were classified as productive when the CDR3 lacked stop codons and remained in frame with V and J, and all other rearrangements were classified as non-productive. Following IMGT convention, CDR3 was defined as the stretch from the second conserved V-encoded cysteine to the conserved J-encoded phenylalanine. In an earlier analysis of around 540 of the donors, sequences lacking an unambiguous match to a single V gene segment were excluded. In an earlier analysis of around 590 of the donors, a V segment was called functional when productive rearrangements were above 56.7%, and segregating when the standard deviation between donors exceeded 5%. A statistical classification framework was built for diagnosing cytomegalovirus status from the catalog of TCR beta chain sequences. V and J gene assignment, in a later analysis, came from comparing TCR nucleotide sequences with IMGT/GENE-DB human TR gene sequences. In a later analysis, CDR3 sequences and most-parsimonious VDJ recombination scenarios were assigned using the TCRdist pipeline. In a later analysis, every TCR beta chain was defined by the combination of its CDR3 amino acid sequence and its V-gene family, and reads without a unique V-gene family were dropped. As a way to deal with suspected cross-contamination and a sequencing artifact, a later analysis dropped hundreds of nucleotide sequences that were highly shared and had low generation probability. In a later analysis, a clonal expansion index was calculated for each public chain from normalized within-repertoire ranks of inferred template counts. Generation probabilities in a later analysis came from a VDJ recombination model fitted to out-of-frame rearrangements, and those results were checked against IGoR. A later analysis scored TCR-TCR, TCR-HLA and TCR-CMV co-occurrence with hypergeometric tests, applying a repertoire-size bias correction to TCR pairs. A later analysis estimated false discovery rates by permuting HLA or CMV assignments 20 times. In a later analysis, co-occurring TCRs were grouped with DBSCAN, and TCRdist sequence similarity was added when clustering was performed within HLA-allele-positive subsets. Co-occurrence clustering excluded repertoires with fewer than 30,000 or more than 120,000 public chains, plus five with anomalous nucleotide sharing. The clones in this table, taken by TCRdb from immuneACCESS, are in-frame only. Not every clone is retained; where verified, under half of the shortfall comes from an unresolved V gene, and the cause of the rest is unknown. V and J calls and clone size are copied from that table; D and trimming were computed from the DNA. The sample table records about 160,000 clones; around 80% of these occur just once. The ten top clones hold roughly 1% of the sample.

The cohort comprised more than 550 healthy bone marrow donors. At the time of sampling, all cohort members were nominally healthy, though unrecorded immune exposures were likely present. The donor tested CMV seronegative, placing the donor among the roughly 400 seronegative members of the cohort. A peripheral blood sample was provided by each donor, and peripheral blood mononuclear cells were used for TCR beta sequencing. The Qiagen DNeasy Blood Extraction Kit was used to extract genomic DNA from the blood cell samples. The TCR comes from a woman aged 40 to 50 in good health and CMV-seronegative. Material: PBMCs. The rearrangement joined TRBV7-9 to TRBJ1-2, with a weak D call of TRBD1 (5 bases match). The CDR3 region reads CASSLEVGLAAGGYTF. The nucleotides read TGTGCCAGCAGCTTAGAGGTGGGGTTAGCGGCAGGGGGCTACACCTTC.